These 9 T cell receptor beta chains were sequenced from one sample in a study of T cell responses to AZD1222 COVID-19 vaccine. This table comes from immunoSEQ multiplex PCR, and its TCRdb copy is limited to in-frame clones, with some not included. The sample has more than 250,000 clones, approximately 95% seen once. The sequencing used peripheral blood, collected on day 0 of AZD1222 vaccination. Receptor source: an adult in good health.

A note on this clone: This sample also contains other DNA sequences that code for the same CDR3. In DNA, the CDR3 is TGCAGTGCTAGTCTAGCGGGGGGCACAGATACGCAGTATTTT. It codes for CSASLAGGTDTQYF. This chain connects TRBV20-1 to TRBJ2-3; 10 nucleotides align to TRBD2. The CDR3 covers 14 residues. V gave up 3 bases and J gave up 1 base; unmatched junction bases: 1. CDR1 DFQATT and CDR2 SNEGSKA come from the germline V gene (reference sequence).

V and J are TRBV10-2 and TRBJ1-2; D gene ambiguous. The germline V and J ends were trimmed by 5 bases and 1 base, with 5 bases remaining between them. CDR1 WSHSY and CDR2 SAAADI come from the germline V gene. This CDR3 is built from 12 residues. DNA for the CDR3: TGCGCCAGCAGTCAGGTTAACTATGGCTACACCTTC. It yields the protein CASSQVNYGYTF.

The rearrangement joins TRBV7-2 to TRBJ2-7; TRBD2 matches at 10 bases. There are 14 residues in the CDR3. Per germline, CDR1 SGHTA and CDR2 FQGNSA. After removal of 6 bases from V and 4 bases from J, the junction contained 6 bases not matched to a gene. CDR3 amino acids: CASRASGSLYEQYF. The DNA for the CDR3 is TGTGCCAGCAGGGCTAGCGGGAGCTTGTACGAGCAGTACTTC.

The rearrangement uses TRBV4-3 and TRBJ1-5; D is ambiguous. Per germline, CDR1 LGHNA and CDR2 YSLEER. V lost 0 bases and J lost 4, with 13 bases in between. CDR3 length: 16 residues. The CDR3 region has the DNA TGCGCCAGCAGCCAAGATCTCCGGGGTCCGAATCAGCCCCAGCATTTT. As protein: CASSQDLRGPNQPQHF.

DNA for the CDR3: TGTGCCAGCAGCCGTCCAGGGACGGACTATGGCTACACCTTC. Amino acid sequence: CASSRPGTDYGYTF. The chain carries TRBV25-1 and TRBJ1-2; D perhaps matches TRBD1 (5 bases). Trimming removed 6 bases at V and 3 bases at J, with 14 bases between. Germline values: CDR1 MGHDK, CDR2 SYGVNS. This CDR3 comprises 14 residues.

The chain employs TRBV5-1 and TRBJ2-7; 9 bases map to TRBD1. Germline CDR1 SGHRS, CDR2 YFSETQ. The CDR3 runs 15 residues. V shed 4 bases, J shed 0 bases, and the junction held 5 bases outside the gene matches. For the CDR3, the DNA is TGCGCCAGCAGCCCGGACAGGGGATTCTCCTACGAGCAGTACTTC. This translates into CASSPDRGFSYEQYF.

The chain couples TRBV7-2 to TRBJ2-7; perhaps D is TRBD1 or TRBD2 (5 bases each). Trimming left V 5 bases short and J 5 bases short, with 16 bases between. CDR1 is SGHTA, CDR2 FQGNSA, per germline. The CDR3 loop spans 14 amino acids. Here the CDR3 reads CASSPRWGKDEQYF. The CDR3 nucleotides read TGTGCCAGCAGCCCGAGATGGGGGAAAGACGAGCAGTACTTC.

The chain couples TRBV3-1 (or the pseudogene TRBV3-2) to TRBJ2-3, with D possibly called TRBD1 or TRBD2 (5 bases each). CDR3 length: 16 amino acids. The ends were cut back, 1 base at V and 4 bases at J, with 15 bases in the middle. Germline loops: CDR1 LGHDT, CDR2 YNNKEL (reference sequence). CDR3 bases: TGTGCCAGCAGCCAAGTGGGCGTCTTGGGGGCAGATACGCAGTATTTT. The encoded protein is CASSQVGVLGADTQYF.

This clone was seen only once. J is TRBJ1-5 and V is TRBV4-1, with 7 bases matching TRBD1. This CDR3 has 16 residues. Germline values: CDR1 MGHRA, CDR2 YSYEKL. V gave up 6 bases and J gave up 2 bases; unmatched junction bases: 10. CDR3 in amino acids: CASSQRPRGGNQPQHF. The CDR3 DNA reads TGCGCCAGCAGTCAGCGACCCAGGGGGGGCAATCAGCCCCAGCATTTT.